One sample yielded the 29 T cell receptor beta chains listed below, sequenced in a study of blood T cell repertoires in COVID-19. Here immunoSEQ multiplex PCR was the method, and the copy in TCRdb shows in-frame clones only, minus some. The table includes 130,000 to 150,000 clones, around 90% detected once. Sequenced: peripheral blood. Receptor source: a woman aged 45-60 years with acute or convalescent COVID-19.

The rearrangement uses TRBV5-5 and TRBJ1-1; D may be TRBD1 (5 bases). CDR3 length: 14 residues. V lost 4 bases, J lost 5 bases, and 15 bases lay in between. Germline CDR1 is SGHKS and CDR2 is YYEKEE (reference sequence). The CDR3 region has the DNA TGTGCCAGCAGCGTAGGAGGGGAGATGACTGAAGCTTTCTTT. Amino acid sequence: CASSVGGEMTEAFF. The full variable domain, rest sourced from reference TRBV5-5 and TRBJ1-1, is DAGVTQSPTHLIKTRGQQVTLRCSPISGHKSVSWYQQVLGQGPQFIFQYYEKEERGRGNFPDRFSARQFPNYSSELNVNALLLGDSALYLCASSVGGEMTEAFFGQGTRLTVV.

The DNA for the CDR3 is TGTGCCAGCAGTGTGACAGAGAACACTGAAGCTTTCTTT. Translating gives CASSVTENTEAFF. The chain joins TRBV12-3 or TRBV12-4 to TRBJ1-1; D might be TRBD1 (5 bases). This CDR3 has 13 residues. The V and J ends lost 5 bases and 1 base respectively, with 8 bases between them.

The rearrangement uses TRBV21-1 and TRBJ1-2; the table's TRBD1 call for D was not verified on the DNA. TRBV21-1 is listed as a pseudogene. This CDR3 contains 16 residues. In nucleotides, the CDR3 is TGTGCCAGCAGCCCTAAGAACAGGACCCCAGGCTATGGCTACACCTTC. This encodes CASSPKNRTPGYGYTF.

The chain recombines TRBV5-4 with TRBJ1-5; the D gene is possibly TRBD1 (5 bases). The V and J ends lost 0 bases and 0 bases respectively, with 7 bases between them. Per the germline V gene, CDR1 is SGHNT and CDR2 is YYREEE (reference sequence). The length of the CDR3 is 15 residues. The CDR3 nucleotides read TGTGCCAGCAGCTTGGATACAGGTAGCAATCAGCCCCAGCATTTT. Protein product: CASSLDTGSNQPQHF.

This chain uses TRBV2 with TRBJ1-6, with D unclear. The CDR3 extends over 12 amino acids. Germline assignment: CDR1 SNHLY and CDR2 FYNNEI. Trimming removed 7 bases from V and 10 bases from J, with 11 bases in between. The CDR3 reads CASTLELSPLHF. The CDR3 DNA sequence: TGTGCCAGCACCCTGGAGTTATCACCCCTCCACTTT.

V and J are TRBV28 and TRBJ1-4; 7 bases are shared with TRBD1. V gave up 3 bases and J gave up 7 bases; unmatched junction bases: 8. This CDR3 spans 15 amino acids. Germline V gene sequence: CDR1 MDHEN, CDR2 SYDVKM. In DNA form, the CDR3 reads TGTGCCAGCAGTTTGTACAGGGGTGACGGTGAAAAACTGTTTTTT. It is translated as CASSLYRGDGEKLFF.

This chain links TRBV7-9 with TRBJ2-2; 9 nucleotides match TRBD2. The CDR3 sequence is 15 residues long. The J segment lost 6 bases and the V segment lost 0 bases, leaving 2 bases of the junction unmatched. The germline V gene encodes CDR1 SEHNR and CDR2 FQNEAQ (reference sequence). CDR3 bases: TGTGCCAGCAGCTTAGCTAGCGGGAGCCCCGGGGAGCTGTTTTTT. It encodes CASSLASGSPGELFF.

This chain joins TRBV9 and TRBJ2-1; no clear D gene. In germline, CDR1 is SGDLS, CDR2 YYNGEE. The CDR3 is 15 amino acids. Trimming left V 4 bases short and J 3 bases short, with 14 bases between. The CDR3 here is CASSPFRASYNEQFF. In DNA form, the CDR3 reads TGTGCCAGCAGCCCCTTTAGAGCGAGCTACAATGAGCAGTTCTTC. Looking up the rest from reference TRBV9 and TRBJ2-1 gives the full variable domain: DSGVTQTPKHLITATGQRVTLRCSPRSGDLSVYWYQQSLDQGLQFLIQYYNGEERAKGNILERFSAQQFPDLHSELNLSSLELGDSALYFCASSPFRASYNEQFFGPGTRLTVL.

The chain is built from TRBV9 and TRBJ1-1; 7 nucleotides agree with TRBD1. This CDR3 region has 14 residues. The germline gives CDR1 SGDLS, CDR2 YYNGEE. With V trimmed by 6 bases and J by 2 bases, 7 bases remained unmatched. The CDR3 coding sequence is TGTGCCAGCAACCGAGGGACAGATAACACTGAAGCTTTCTTT. As protein: CASNRGTDNTEAFF.

The rearrangement links TRBV6-6 to TRBJ2-7; D is ambiguous. This CDR3 has 11 residues. V shed 5 bases and J shed 3 bases, with 5 bases lying between them. The germline CDR1 and CDR2 sequences are MNHNY and SVGAGI (reference sequence). CDR3 nucleotides: TGTGCCAGCAGTCCTAACTACGAGCAGTACTTC. It codes for CASSPNYEQYF.

The count of this clone is one. The V and J genes are TRBV29-1 and TRBJ1-1, with D perhaps TRBD1 (6 bases). V shed 3 bases and J shed 2 bases, with 10 bases lying between them. The CDR3 contains 13 residues. Germline V gives CDR1 SQVTM, CDR2 ANQGSEA. CDR3 DNA sequence: TGCAGCGTTGACGAGGGGGTAAACACTGAAGCTTTCTTT. It is translated as CSVDEGVNTEAFF.

This chain uses TRBV7-2 with TRBJ1-4; D possibly corresponds to TRBD1 (6 bases). Germline loops: CDR1 SGHTA, CDR2 FQGNSA. The CDR3 runs to 13 residues. The V end lost 7 bases, the J end lost 8 bases, and 14 bases lay between the germline ends. In DNA, the CDR3 is TGTGCCAGCACCTTGGGGACATCAGAAAAACTGTTTTTT. Protein product: CASTLGTSEKLFF.

In this sample, this clone turned up once. The V gene is TRBV27, the J gene TRBJ2-7; 7 positions match TRBD1. Germline V CDR1 and CDR2: MNHEY, SMNVEV (reference sequence). V shed 3 bases, J shed 3 bases, and the junction held 2 bases outside the gene matches. The CDR3 loop spans 13 amino acids. The CDR3 sequence: CASSFSGGYEQYF. The CDR3 bases are TGTGCCAGCAGTTTTTCAGGGGGCTACGAGCAGTACTTC.

This clone was counted once. The chain employs TRBV15 and TRBJ2-1, with D tentatively TRBD2 (5 bases). CDR1 is LNHNV, CDR2 YYDKDF, per germline (reference sequence). The V end lost 9 bases, the J end lost 3 bases, and 21 bases lay between the germline ends. The CDR3 is 16 amino acids. CDR3 residues: CATLHWSGMIYNEQFF. The CDR3 DNA is TGTGCCACTCTTCACTGGTCGGGGATGATCTACAATGAGCAGTTCTTC.

The CDR3 loop reads CASSLEEGRYGYTF. As DNA, the CDR3 is TGTGCCAGCAGCCTAGAAGAGGGGAGGTATGGCTACACCTTC. This chain links TRBV7-9 with TRBJ1-2; TRBD1 might be the D (5 bases). CDR3 length: 14 residues. Per the germline V gene, CDR1 is SEHNR and CDR2 is FQNEAQ (reference sequence). Trimming stripped 5 bases from V and 5 bases from J, with 15 bases between. The whole variable domain, filled in from reference TRBV7-9 and TRBJ1-2, reads DTGVSQNPRHKITKRGQNVTFRCDPISEHNRLYWYRQTLGQGPEFLTYFQNEAQLEKSRLLSDRFSAERPKGSFSTLEIQRTEQGDSAMYLCASSLEEGRYGYTFGSGTRLTVV.

This clone occurred once. The chain links TRBV2 to TRBJ1-2; D possibly corresponds to TRBD1 (5 bases). Germline CDR1 is SNHLY and CDR2 is FYNNEI. This CDR3 comprises 13 residues. V dropped 9 bases and J dropped 2 bases, with 13 bases sitting between them. CDR3 loop: CASSYDSNYGYTF. Here the CDR3 DNA reads TGTGCCAGTTCCTACGACAGCAACTATGGCTACACCTTC. Supplemented by reference TRBV2 and TRBJ1-2, the full variable domain reads EPEVTQTPSHQVTQMGQEVILRCVPISNHLYFYWYRQILGQKVEFLVSFYNNEISEKSEIFDDQFSVERPDGSNFTLKIRSTKLEDSAMYFCASSYDSNYGYTFGSGTRLTVV.

This chain joins TRBV9 and TRBJ2-1, with 11 bases lining up with TRBD2. Germline V gene data show CDR1 as SGDLS and CDR2 as YYNGEE. The CDR3 runs to 17 residues. With V trimmed by 3 bases and J by 5 bases, 10 bases remained unmatched. CDR3 sequence reads: CASSAPSGRNFDNEQFF. In DNA, the CDR3 is TGTGCCAGCAGCGCGCCTAGCGGGAGGAACTTCGACAATGAGCAGTTCTTC. Supplemented by reference TRBV9 and TRBJ2-1, the full variable domain reads DSGVTQTPKHLITATGQRVTLRCSPRSGDLSVYWYQQSLDQGLQFLIQYYNGEERAKGNILERFSAQQFPDLHSELNLSSLELGDSALYFCASSAPSGRNFDNEQFFGPGTRLTVL.

The gene calls are TRBV7-9 and TRBJ2-2, with unresolved D. Germline V CDR1 and CDR2: SEHNR, FQNEAQ (reference sequence). This CDR3 spans 17 amino acids. V gave up 5 bases and J gave up 6 bases, with 22 bases separating them. CDR3 sequence reads: CASSPFEWIEAAGELFF. As DNA, the CDR3 is TGTGCCAGCAGCCCGTTTGAGTGGATCGAGGCGGCCGGGGAGCTGTTTTTT. Drawing the rest from reference TRBV7-9 and TRBJ2-2, the complete variable domain is DTGVSQNPRHKITKRGQNVTFRCDPISEHNRLYWYRQTLGQGPEFLTYFQNEAQLEKSRLLSDRFSAERPKGSFSTLEIQRTEQGDSAMYLCASSPFEWIEAAGELFFGEGSRLTVL.

This clone was seen only once. V is TRBV6-5 and J is TRBJ1-2, with 7 bases that match TRBD1. The CDR3 is 15 amino acids. CDR1 and CDR2 from the germline V gene are MNHEY and SVGAGI. V was clipped by 5 bases and J by 4 bases; unmatched bases: 10. DNA of the CDR3: TGTGCCAGCAGTAGAGACAGGGCCGGTGGCTATGGCTACACCTTC. Protein: CASSRDRAGGYGYTF.

The chain couples TRBV5-1 to TRBJ1-2; maybe TRBD1 (6 bases). V dropped 2 bases and J dropped 4 bases, with 15 bases sitting between them. Germline assignment: CDR1 SGHRS and CDR2 YFSETQ. CDR3 length: 15 amino acids. Here the CDR3 reads CASSLTGLSVYGYTF. The CDR3 DNA reads TGCGCCAGCAGCTTAACAGGGTTATCGGTCTATGGCTACACCTTC.

As regards this clone: The CDR3 carries no conserved terminal phenylalanine or tryptophan, so it likely arises from a read error. Because the CDR3's place on the DNA is in doubt, the DNA is left out and the CDR3 is given as listed by TCRdb. The V and J genes are TRBV11-3 and TRBJ2-7; the table's D call of TRBD2 was not tested on the DNA. Per germline, CDR1 SGHNT and CDR2 YENEEA. Termini included, the CDR3 measures 12 amino acids. The CDR3 region is CASSLDRSEGLT.

As to this clone: Other DNA sequences in the same sample also yield this CDR3. This sequence joins TRBV9 and TRBJ1-5; D is undetermined. Between the trimmed V and J ends, which lost 0 bases and 6 bases, there was a span of 7 bases. Looked up from germline, CDR1 is SGDLS and CDR2 is YYNGEE. The CDR3 covers 13 residues. CDR3 sequence reads: CASSVDGSQPQHF. DNA of the CDR3: TGTGCCAGCAGCGTAGACGGGAGTCAGCCCCAGCATTTT.

This chain connects TRBV5-1 to TRBJ2-5, with 15 nucleotides matching TRBD2. With 4 bases clipped from V and 5 bases from J, the junction kept 9 bases outside the gene matches. The CDR3 spans 17 residues. Germline V gene lookup returns CDR1 SGHRS and CDR2 YFSETQ. CDR3 amino acids: CASSTRTSGGAGETQYF. CDR3 DNA: TGCGCCAGCAGCACCCGGACTAGCGGGGGGGCAGGGGAGACCCAGTACTTC.

V and J are TRBV7-9 and TRBJ1-1, with D tentatively TRBD1 (6 bases). The CDR3 is 11 amino acids. In germline, CDR1 is SEHNR, CDR2 FQNEAQ (reference sequence). V was clipped by 5 bases and J by 8 bases, with 9 bases between them. CDR3 DNA sequence: TGTGCCAGCAGCCCAGACAGGGAAGCTTTCTTT. Translating gives CASSPDREAFF.

This clone turned up a few times. The genes are TRBV6-1 and TRBJ1-2; 7 bases fit TRBD1. The CDR3 sequence is 17 residues long. Looked up from germline, CDR1 is MNHNS and CDR2 is SASEGT. With 4 bases clipped from V and 3 bases from J, the junction kept 14 bases outside the gene matches. CDR3 DNA: TGTGCCAGCAGTGTAACGACAGGGCCACTTTCATACTATGGCTACACCTTC. It encodes CASSVTTGPLSYYGYTF.

The chain links TRBV2 to TRBJ2-1; D might be TRBD2 (5 bases). The CDR3 extends over 15 amino acids. Trimming took off 4 bases at V and 0 bases at J, with 10 bases between the two ends. In germline, CDR1 is SNHLY, CDR2 FYNNEI. The CDR3 spells CASSGMGSSYNEQFF. The CDR3 DNA follows: TGTGCCAGCAGTGGAATGGGGAGCTCCTACAATGAGCAGTTCTTC.

The genes are TRBV9 and TRBJ2-3; 8 bases are a match to TRBD2. CDR3 length: 16 residues. Trimming took 0 bases from V and 4 from J; bases not matched to a gene: 7. CDR1 and CDR2 (germline): SGDLS, YYNGEE. CDR3 bases: TGTGCCAGCAGCGTAGACGACGGGAGGGCCGCAGATACGCAGTATTTT. As protein: CASSVDDGRAADTQYF.

The rearrangement links TRBV10-3 to TRBJ1-2; the D is unclear. Per germline, CDR1 ENHRY and CDR2 SYGVKD. This CDR3 contains 17 residues. Trimming took off 5 bases at V and 8 bases at J, with 27 bases between the two ends. CDR3 in amino acids: CAISRTQFGEGSGGYTF. The CDR3 nucleotides read TGTGCCATCAGTCGTACCCAATTCGGGGAGGGAAGTGGGGGCTACACCTTC.

This clone came up a few times. The chain recombines TRBV19 with TRBJ1-1; D unresolved. CDR1 is LNHDA, CDR2 SQIVND, per germline (reference sequence). Trimming stripped 1 base from V and 5 bases from J, with 14 bases between. The CDR3 covers 15 residues. The CDR3: CASSIGIGLGTEAFF. The CDR3 nucleotides are TGTGCCAGTAGTATAGGAATCGGACTTGGGACTGAAGCTTTCTTT.